Listed here is a single TCR beta chain. The antigen remains unidentified. The table came from immunoSEQ multiplex PCR; TCRdb's copy has only in-frame clones and leaves some out. The table has over 150,000 clones, roughly 94% seen once. The V end was cut by 0 bases, the J end by 8 bases, with 16 bases between. CDR1 MNHNS and CDR2 SASEGT come from the germline V gene. The CDR3 sequence is 15 residues long. The data belong to a study of T cell responses to AZD1222 COVID-19 vaccine. General study results and limits: Of spike-specific TCRs, nearly half reportedly target regions left unmutated in variants. Along spike, vaccine-associated CD4 TCRs were found throughout, with dominance at 160-218 and 743-854.

This clonotype originated in an adult in good health. The input for sequencing was peripheral blood, taken on day 0 of MenACWY control vaccination. This chain links TRBV6-1 with TRBJ1-2; D gene uncertain. The CDR3 DNA follows: TGTGCCAGCAGTGAAGCGGGATTGGGCTGGGAGGGCTACACCTTC. Amino acid sequence: CASSEAGLGWEGYTF.